The 19 T cell receptor beta chains below were found in one sample sequenced in a study of OX40 agonist ivuxolimab in advanced cancers. TCRdb keeps only in-frame clones here, not all; method: immunoSEQ multiplex PCR. This repertoire shows around 39,000 clones, approximately 78% found once; its top ten account for around 2%. Here the sequenced sample was CD4+ or CD8+ T cells sorted from blood, taken in a trial of the OX40 agonist ivuxolimab. The receptors here all came from an adult with an advanced solid tumor such as melanoma, head and neck, liver or kidney cancer.

The J gene is TRBJ1-2, the V gene TRBV5-4, with unresolved D. The CDR3 length is 12 residues. Germline lookup yields CDR1 SGHNT and CDR2 YYREEE (reference sequence). Deletions cut 3 bases from V and 4 bases from J, with 7 bases between. CDR3 nucleotide sequence: TGTGCCAGCAGCTCGTTCCTCTATGGCTACACCTTC. It yields the protein CASSSFLYGYTF.

The rearrangement links TRBV6-1 to TRBJ2-4, with D maybe TRBD2 (6 bases). Deletions cut 4 bases from V and 1 base from J, with 11 bases between. The CDR3 contains 15 residues. CDR1 is MNHNS, CDR2 SASEGT, per germline. The CDR3, as DNA: TGTGCCAGCAGTGGCGGGGTTGTGGCCAAAAACATTCAGTACTTC. Residues: CASSGGVVAKNIQYF.

V gene TRBV4-1 combines with J gene TRBJ2-7; weak D call: TRBD1 (5 bases). Deletions cut 4 bases from V and 2 bases from J, with 15 bases between. This CDR3 spans 15 amino acids. Per the germline V gene, CDR1 is MGHRA and CDR2 is YSYEKL. CDR3 DNA sequence: TGCGCCAGCAGCCCCACCCTCAGGGATGCCTACGAGCAGTACTTC. Its protein product is CASSPTLRDAYEQYF.

The chain links TRBV28 to TRBJ2-7; D is undetermined. The ends were cut back, 2 bases at V and 3 bases at J, with 8 bases in the middle. CDR3 length: 13 residues. Germline V gene lookup returns CDR1 MDHEN and CDR2 SYDVKM. CDR3 DNA: TGTGCCAGCAGTTTAAGCGCGGTCTACGAGCAGTACTTC. It codes for CASSLSAVYEQYF. The full variable domain, in which reference TRBV28 and TRBJ2-7 provide the parts outside the CDR3, is DVKVTQSSRYLVKRTGEKVFLECVQDMDHENMFWYRQDPGLGLRLIYFSYDVKMKEKGDIPEGYSVSREKKERFSLILESASTNQTSMYLCASSLSAVYEQYFGPGTRLTVT.

The rearrangement joins TRBV2 to TRBJ2-2; 7 bases match TRBD2. Looked up from germline, CDR1 is SNHLY and CDR2 is FYNNEI. The CDR3 totals 14 residues. Unmatched junction bases numbered 6, after V lost 7 bases and J lost 4 bases. CDR3 in amino acids: CASTREGSTGELFF. CDR3 DNA sequence: TGTGCCAGCACGAGGGAGGGGAGCACCGGGGAGCTGTTTTTT.

The CDR3: CASLAGLAGVNEQFF. CDR3 in DNA: TGTGCCAGCTTAGCCGGACTAGCGGGAGTCAATGAGCAGTTCTTC. This rearrangement joins TRBV28 to TRBJ2-1, with 13 bases fitting TRBD2. Germline V gene data show CDR1 as MDHEN and CDR2 as SYDVKM. With 8 bases clipped from V and 6 bases from J, the junction kept 7 bases outside the gene matches. CDR3 length: 15 amino acids.

The V and J genes are TRBV19 and TRBJ2-7, with D possibly TRBD2 on 5 matching bases. The CDR3 runs to 12 residues. Between the trimmed V and J ends, which lost 2 bases and 5 bases, there was a span of 7 bases. Germline CDR1 LNHDA, CDR2 SQIVND (reference sequence). CDR3 in amino acids: CASSITGNEQYF. The CDR3 DNA sequence: TGTGCCAGTAGTATAACCGGGAACGAGCAGTACTTC. The full variable domain, rest sourced from reference TRBV19 and TRBJ2-7, is DGGITQSPKYLFRKEGQNVTLSCEQNLNHDAMYWYRQDPGQGLRLIYYSQIVNDFQKGDIAEGYSVSREKKESFPLTVTSAQKNPTAFYLCASSITGNEQYFGPGTRLTVT.

CDR3 sequence reads: CASSYSFPGNSPLHF. In nucleotides, the CDR3 is TGTGCCAGCAGTTACTCGTTCCCAGGGAATTCACCCCTCCACTTT. The rearrangement uses TRBV6-5 and TRBJ1-6; TRBD1 is a possible D gene (5 bases). V was pared by 0 bases and J by 7 bases, with 10 bases between. The CDR3 has 15 amino acids. Germline V gives CDR1 MNHEY, CDR2 SVGAGI.

The chain combines TRBV5-8 with TRBJ2-7; tentatively, D is TRBD1 or TRBD2 (6 bases each). Germline lookup yields CDR1 SGHTS and CDR2 YDEGEE. The CDR3 totals 18 residues. Trimming removed 6 bases at V and 5 bases at J, with 30 bases between. Written as DNA, the CDR3 is TGTGCCAGCACCGCCGCCTTTGGCCAACCGGGGGCAGGGGACGAGCAGTACTTC. Its protein product is CASTAAFGQPGAGDEQYF.

This chain links TRBV5-4 with TRBJ1-2; D gene unclear. The CDR3 is made up of 13 amino acids. Trimming stripped 4 bases from V and 0 bases from J, with 7 bases between. CDR1 is SGHNT, CDR2 YYREEE, per germline (reference sequence). The CDR3 region has the DNA TGTGCCAGCAGCCTTCAGTCTAACTATGGCTACACCTTC. This codes for CASSLQSNYGYTF.

The chain employs TRBV30 and TRBJ1-5; D is undetermined. V lost 2 bases, J lost 7 bases, and 18 bases lay in between. The CDR3 loop spans 15 amino acids. Germline loops: CDR1 GTSNPN, CDR2 SVGIG (reference sequence). In nucleotides, the CDR3 is TGTGCCTGGAGTAGTGTTGGAGGAATCGGACAGCCCCAGCATTTT. This encodes CAWSSVGGIGQPQHF.

This rearrangement joins TRBV2 to TRBJ1-1; 7 bases map to TRBD1. Germline V CDR1 and CDR2: SNHLY, FYNNEI. Trimming at V came to 6 bases and at J to 3 bases, leaving 7 bases not matched to a gene. The CDR3 spans 14 residues. CDR3 loop: CASRTGQLYTEAFF. CDR3 DNA sequence: TGTGCCAGCAGAACGGGACAGCTTTACACTGAAGCTTTCTTT.

This clone was recorded only once. The V gene is TRBV5-1, the J gene TRBJ2-2, with 7 bases identical to TRBD2. CDR3 length equals 14 residues. Per the germline V gene, CDR1 is SGHRS and CDR2 is YFSETQ. V was pared by 1 base and J by 7 bases, with 4 bases of the junction left unmatched. CDR3 in DNA: TGCGCCAGCAGCTTGCATTCGGGAGGCGGGGAGCTGTTTTTT. Its protein product is CASSLHSGGGELFF.

This chain uses TRBV18 with TRBJ2-1; tentatively, D is TRBD2 (5 bases). Germline CDR1 reads KGHSH; CDR2 reads LQKENI. Trimming removed 3 bases from V and 2 bases from J, with 11 bases in between. This CDR3 region has 15 residues. For the CDR3, the DNA is TGTGCCAGCTCACCGCTGTCCGGGACCTACAATGAGCAGTTCTTC. The encoded protein is CASSPLSGTYNEQFF.

The rearrangement links TRBV7-2 to TRBJ2-3; D is tentatively TRBD1 or TRBD2 (6 bases each). Looked up from germline, CDR1 is SGHTA and CDR2 is FQGNSA. The V end was cut by 3 bases, the J end by 8 bases, with 12 bases between. The CDR3 spans 13 residues. The CDR3, as DNA: TGTGCCAGCAGCTTCCGGACAGCGGGTACGCAGTATTTT. Translating gives CASSFRTAGTQYF.

CDR3 protein: CASSPRTGEKGYTF. The DNA of the CDR3 is TGTGCCAGCAGTCCCCGGACGGGCGAGAAAGGCTACACCTTC. The chain carries TRBV27 and TRBJ1-2; D ambiguous. Trimming removed 5 bases at V and 8 bases at J, with 18 bases between. The CDR3 extends over 14 amino acids. Germline V CDR1 and CDR2: MNHEY, SMNVEV (reference sequence).

In its sample, this clone was seen once. This rearrangement joins TRBV28 to TRBJ1-2; 12 nucleotides line up with TRBD1. The V gene's germline CDR1 is MDHEN and CDR2 SYDVKM. J gave up 7 bases and V 5 bases, and 8 bases lay outside the gene matches. The length of the CDR3 is 15 residues. DNA for the CDR3: TGTGCCAGCAGTATTCCGGGACAGGGGGCGCCTGGCTACACCTTC. It encodes CASSIPGQGAPGYTF.

The chain joins TRBV11-3 to TRBJ2-3; D uncertain. The CDR3 totals 13 residues. The germline gives CDR1 SGHNT, CDR2 YENEEA. V shed 5 bases and J shed 6 bases, with 12 bases lying between them. The CDR3 bases are TGTGCCAGCAGCCCCGCGATCGGGGATACGCAGTATTTT. It encodes CASSPAIGDTQYF.

V usage is TRBV5-1 and J usage is TRBJ2-2; TRBD1 is a possible D gene (6 bases). Germline assignment: CDR1 SGHRS and CDR2 YFSETQ. Trimming took off 2 bases at V and 0 bases at J, with 8 bases between the two ends. The CDR3 sequence is 15 residues long. The CDR3 spells CASSLQGPNTGELFF. For the CDR3, the DNA is TGCGCCAGCAGCTTACAGGGACCGAACACCGGGGAGCTGTTTTTT.